The subject of this entry is one T cell receptor (beta chain). Its antigen is unidentified. In the PCR, 60 Vbeta and 13 Jbeta primers were used. Here immunoSEQ multiplex PCR was the method, and the copy in TCRdb shows in-frame clones only, minus some. This sample has nearly 110,000 clones, with over 65% found just once. This entry comes from a study of cytomegalovirus exposure and HLA in healthy donors. About the study: HLA-typed donors were the source of tens of millions of unique TCRs, which an early data release held. General study findings and limits: Sequencing likely generated an artifact that appeared as a cluster of highly shared sequence variants. Earlier analysis yielded a pattern in which most TCR beta V segments were productive about 87% or about 30% of the time.

All the people who gave samples were healthy bone marrow donors. The V end was cut by 5 bases, the J end by 0 bases, with 10 bases between. From germline, CDR1 is LNHNV and CDR2 YYDKDF (reference sequence). The CDR3 length is 15 residues. The TCR was taken from a woman in her 40s in good health and CMV-seropositive. Sequencing was performed on PBMCs. This rearrangement joins TRBV15 to TRBJ1-4, with no clear D. CDR3 protein: CATSYRLATNEKLFF. CDR3 bases: TGTGCCACCAGCTACAGACTAGCAACTAATGAAAAACTGTTTTTT. Combining the CDR3 with reference TRBV15 and TRBJ1-4 gives the whole variable domain DAMVIQNPRYQVTQFGKPVTLSCSQTLNHNVMYWYQQKSSQAPKLLFHYYDKDFNNEADTPDNFQSRRPNTSFCFLDIRSPGLGDTAMYLCATSYRLATNEKLFFGSGTQLSVL.